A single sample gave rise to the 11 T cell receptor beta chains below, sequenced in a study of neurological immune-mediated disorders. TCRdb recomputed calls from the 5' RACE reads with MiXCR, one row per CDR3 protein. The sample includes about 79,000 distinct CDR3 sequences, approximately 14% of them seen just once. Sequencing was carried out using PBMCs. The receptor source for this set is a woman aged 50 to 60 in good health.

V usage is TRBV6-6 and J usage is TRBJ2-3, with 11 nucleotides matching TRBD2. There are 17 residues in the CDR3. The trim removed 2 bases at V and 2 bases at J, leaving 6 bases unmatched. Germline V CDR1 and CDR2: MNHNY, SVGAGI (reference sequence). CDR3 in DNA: TGTGCCAGCAGTTACCCCGGGACTAGCGGACCCACAGATACGCAGTATTTT. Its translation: CASSYPGTSGPTDTQYF.

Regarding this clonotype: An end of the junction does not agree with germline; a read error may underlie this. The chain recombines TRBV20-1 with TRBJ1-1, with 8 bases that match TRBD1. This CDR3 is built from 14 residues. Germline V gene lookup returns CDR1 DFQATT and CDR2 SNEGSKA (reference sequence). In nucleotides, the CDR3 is TGCAGTTCTAGAGATAGACAGGGGATGTCTGAAGCTTTCTTT. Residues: CSSRDRQGMSEAFF.

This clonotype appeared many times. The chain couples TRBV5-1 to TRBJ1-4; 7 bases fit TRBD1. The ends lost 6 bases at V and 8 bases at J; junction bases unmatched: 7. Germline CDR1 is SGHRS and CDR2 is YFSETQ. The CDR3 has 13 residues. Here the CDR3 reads CASTETGLEKLFF. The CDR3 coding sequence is TGCGCCAGCACAGAGACAGGGCTCGAAAAACTGTTTTTT.

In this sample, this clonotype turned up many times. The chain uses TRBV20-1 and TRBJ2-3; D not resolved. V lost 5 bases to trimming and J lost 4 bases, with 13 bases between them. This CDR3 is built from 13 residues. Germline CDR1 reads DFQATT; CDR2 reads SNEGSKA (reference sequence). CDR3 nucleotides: TGCAGTGCTCCCCCGTTGGTGGCAGATACGCAGTATTTT. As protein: CSAPPLVADTQYF.

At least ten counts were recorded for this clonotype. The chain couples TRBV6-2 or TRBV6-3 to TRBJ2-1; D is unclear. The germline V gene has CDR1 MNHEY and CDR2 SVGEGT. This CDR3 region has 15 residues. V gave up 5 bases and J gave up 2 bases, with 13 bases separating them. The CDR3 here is CASSTTDAAYNEQFF. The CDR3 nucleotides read TGTGCCAGCAGTACCACCGACGCAGCCTACAATGAGCAGTTCTTC.

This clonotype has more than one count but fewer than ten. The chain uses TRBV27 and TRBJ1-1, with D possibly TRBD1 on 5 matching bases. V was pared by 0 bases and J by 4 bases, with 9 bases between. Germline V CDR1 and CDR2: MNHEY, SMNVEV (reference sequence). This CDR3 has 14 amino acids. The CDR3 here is CASSLSGDGTEAFF. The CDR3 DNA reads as TGTGCCAGCAGTTTATCAGGGGATGGCACTGAAGCTTTCTTT.

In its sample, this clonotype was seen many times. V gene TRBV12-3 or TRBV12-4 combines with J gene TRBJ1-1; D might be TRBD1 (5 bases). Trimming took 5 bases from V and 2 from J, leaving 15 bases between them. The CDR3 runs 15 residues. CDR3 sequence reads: CASSHGTGGNTEAFF. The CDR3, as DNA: TGTGCCAGCAGTCACGGGACTGGCGGCAACACTGAAGCTTTCTTT.

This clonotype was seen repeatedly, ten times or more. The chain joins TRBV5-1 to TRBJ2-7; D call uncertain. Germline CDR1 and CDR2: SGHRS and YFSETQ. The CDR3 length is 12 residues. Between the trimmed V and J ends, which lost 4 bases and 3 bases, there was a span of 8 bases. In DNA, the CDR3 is TGCGCCAGCAGCCAACCGGGCTACGAGCAGTACTTC. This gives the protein CASSQPGYEQYF.

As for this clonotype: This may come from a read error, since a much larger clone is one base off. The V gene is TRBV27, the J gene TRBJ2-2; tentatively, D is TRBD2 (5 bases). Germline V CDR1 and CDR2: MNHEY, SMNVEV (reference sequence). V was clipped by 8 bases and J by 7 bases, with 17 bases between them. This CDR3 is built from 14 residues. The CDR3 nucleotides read TGTGCCAGCGGCCCGGGGATACAATACGGGGAGCTGTTTTTT. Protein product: CASGPGIQYGELFF.

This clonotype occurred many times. This chain's CDR3 is CASSPTDEAWETQYF. The CDR3 DNA reads as TGTGCCAGCAGCCCGACAGACGAGGCTTGGGAGACCCAGTACTTC. The chain couples TRBV11-2 to TRBJ2-5; weak D call: TRBD1 (5 bases). In germline, CDR1 is SGHAT, CDR2 FQNNGV. There are 15 residues in the CDR3. V was shortened by 5 bases and J by 5 bases, with 18 bases between the two germline ends.

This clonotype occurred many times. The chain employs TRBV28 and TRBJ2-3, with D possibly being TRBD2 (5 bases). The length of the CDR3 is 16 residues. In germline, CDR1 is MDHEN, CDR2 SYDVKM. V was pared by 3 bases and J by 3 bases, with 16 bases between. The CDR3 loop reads CASSFPLAGLTDTQYF. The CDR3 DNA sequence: TGTGCCAGCAGTTTCCCTTTGGCGGGCCTAACAGATACGCAGTATTTT.